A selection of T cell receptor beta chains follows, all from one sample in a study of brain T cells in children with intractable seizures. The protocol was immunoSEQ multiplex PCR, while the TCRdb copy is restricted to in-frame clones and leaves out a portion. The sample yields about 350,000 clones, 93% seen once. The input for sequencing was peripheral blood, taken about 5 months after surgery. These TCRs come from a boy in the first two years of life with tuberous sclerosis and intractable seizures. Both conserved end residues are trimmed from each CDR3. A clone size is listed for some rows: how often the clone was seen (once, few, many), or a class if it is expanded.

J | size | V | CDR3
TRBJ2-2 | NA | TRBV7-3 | ASSLMEDRPTGELF
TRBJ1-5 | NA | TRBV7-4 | ASSLQQGNQPQH
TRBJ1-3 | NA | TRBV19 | ASSMYGSGNTIY
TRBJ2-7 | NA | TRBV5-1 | ASSRDEGTNYEQY
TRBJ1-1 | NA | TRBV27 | ASSLLGSNTEAF
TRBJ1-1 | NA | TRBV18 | ASSPSAGANTEAF
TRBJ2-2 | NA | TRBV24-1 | ATSDPTGFISGELF
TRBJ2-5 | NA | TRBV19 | ASSIDSAGVNQETQY
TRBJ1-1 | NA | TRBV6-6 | ASRLYGDEAF
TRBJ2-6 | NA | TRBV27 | ASSPRQGVSSGANVLT
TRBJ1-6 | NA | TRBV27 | ASSPTGKAPLH
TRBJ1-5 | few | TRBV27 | ASSPHGQGRNQPQH
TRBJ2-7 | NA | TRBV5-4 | ASSLVAEINYEQY
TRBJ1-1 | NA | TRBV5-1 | ASTQIQGTEAF
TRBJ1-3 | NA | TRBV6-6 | ASAGNTIY
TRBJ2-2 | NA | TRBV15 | ATSTGLGTGELF
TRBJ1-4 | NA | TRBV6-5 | ASSPDQGLNEKLF
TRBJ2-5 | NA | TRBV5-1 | ASSLLGEETQY
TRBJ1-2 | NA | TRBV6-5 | ASSGTAYGYT
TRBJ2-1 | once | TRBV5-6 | ASTPGVGRRTGHQF
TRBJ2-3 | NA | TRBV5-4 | ASSVTSGTDTQY
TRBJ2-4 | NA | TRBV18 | ASSPLIGRAKNIQY
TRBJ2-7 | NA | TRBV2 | ASLLAGVTYEQY
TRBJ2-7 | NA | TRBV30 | AWNRDGGYEQY
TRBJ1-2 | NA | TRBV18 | ASSPSNRQSLNYGYT